This TCR beta chain derives from a study of T cells in Graves' hyperthyroidism and ophthalmopathy (dated 2019 in TCRdb). In terms of the full investigation: Peripheral blood samples were taken at the time of initial diagnosis, prior to any treatment. To identify distinguishing TCR V-J signatures, a discovery cohort of some 100 patients was used, comprising 40 to 45 with Graves' ophthalmopathy and some 60 with stable Graves' hyperthyroidism. Prospective prediction of ophthalmopathy was tested in an independent validation cohort consisting of roughly 20 hyperthyroidism patients and over 15 patients who later progressed to ophthalmopathy. The roughly 90 discovery patients were divided at random into training and test sets in a 7:3 ratio. Thyroid tissue and blood T-cell repertoires from about six Graves' hyperthyroidism patients were also compared in the study. Once sampling was done, hyperthyroidism patients were given methimazole at a starting dose of 30 mg daily, whereas ophthalmopathy patients were given high-dose intravenous methylprednisolone. The paper reports TCR Vbeta CDR3 sequencing of more than 120 peripheral blood samples: around 45 ophthalmopathy, 75 to 80 hyperthyroidism and about 17 progressor patients.

CDR1 and CDR2 were assigned from the germline V gene (reference sequence) as DFQATT and SNEGSKA. The CDR3 spans 12 residues, from the cysteine through the phenylalanine. Only the CDR3 part of the read is kept: 36 bases, read in frame from the first base. The V and J ends are trimmed by 6 bases and 8 bases, leaving 14 bases between them. To note about this clonotype: Its antigen remains unidentified. Base qualities are not recorded, but no much larger clone differs from it by a single base.

Graves' hyperthyroidism was defined as stable when no progression to ophthalmopathy occurred over 18 months of follow-up. Hyperthyroidism patients were newly diagnosed, had a disease duration of under 2 months, and were aged 18 to 65 years. Patients with uncontrolled infections, other autoimmune diseases, pregnancy or lactation were excluded. Clinical symptoms, serum thyroxine and TRAb, thyroid ultrasound, and orbital computed tomography formed the basis for the diagnoses. PBMCs were isolated from 10 ml of fresh peripheral blood by Ficoll-Paque density gradient centrifugation. Total RNA was extracted using Trizol reagent, and RNA quality was assessed on an Agilent 2100 Bioanalyzer. Amplification of TCR beta CDR3 regions was carried out from RNA transcripts. For the first round of RT-PCR on the TCR CDR3, the HTBI primer set was used together with the Qiagen OneStep RT-PCR kit. Libraries were constructed in a second round of multiplex PCR, after which size selection and purification were carried out. The libraries were sequenced on an Illumina HiSeq2000 using paired-end 100 bp reads. The authors processed their data as follows. Raw data were processed with SOAPnuke, discarding reads with adapters, uncalled bases, mean Phred below 15, or no exact constant-primer or identifier match. High-quality paired reads were merged using COPE v1.2.5, and each unique nucleotide sequence was defined as a clonotype. MiTCR v1.1 was used to align clonotypes to the IMGT TRBV, TRBD and TRBJ reference segments. Only V-J combinations with frequency above 0.0001, covering about 99% of repertoires, were analysed. The TCS score was defined as the ratio of F50 (clonal expansion) to E x V (chaos), calculated using BLOSUM62-based TCRdist between CDR3 peptides within each V-J. Welch's t-statistics and random forest reduced around 520 V-J features to fewer than 15, which were used in a naive Bayes classifier (R e1071). The public reads were quality trimmed at Q25 with fastp and then assembled into clones with MiXCR by TCRdb, keeping productive beta chains. Under each unique CDR3 protein, matching rows form one entry showing the most common genes and DNA. TCRdb, rather than the study authors, made the V and J calls. For this sample the table gives approximately 640,000 distinct CDR3 sequences, of which 15% to 20% were detected only once. The ten most abundant clones make up less than 4.5% of the sample.

General findings and caveats noted by the study authors: In validation, the model predicted progression to ophthalmopathy with 65% to 71% sensitivity and around 72% specificity, a median of about six months before onset. Most expanded thyroid clonotypes (frequency above 0.001) were also detected in blood, suggesting blood repertoires may reflect thyroid immune responses. A 13 V-J signature model separated ophthalmopathy from stable hyperthyroidism, with nearly 90% sensitivity and roughly 81% specificity in cross-validation and 80%/75% in testing. Sample size was not statistically predetermined, and investigators were not blinded to group allocation.

The sequenced sample was blood. The receptor chain draws on TRBV20-1 and TRBJ2-1, with TRBD1 as a weak D call on 5 bases. This TCR derives from a woman between 25 and 40 years old with Graves' hyperthyroidism. For the CDR3, the sequence is CSAGRFSHEQFF. The nucleotide sequence is TGCAGTGCGGGGCGGTTCTCCCATGAGCAGTTCTTC.